The T cell receptor (beta chain) under discussion was sequenced for a study of tumor-infiltrating lymphocytes in glioblastoma multiforme. Study results and limitations: Functional subtype sorting of these T cells was not performed. Only one glioblastoma patient had TCR and mutation analysis.

Multiple V-beta primers and a C-beta primer amplified TCRB from RNA. TCRB-specific cDNA synthesis used roughly 0.5 ug of total RNA. Unique molecular identifiers were not described for the libraries. MiXCR, run by TCRdb on the multiplex PCR reads, gives a single entry per CDR3 protein. The top ten hold about 40% of the sample, which has some 10,000 distinct CDR3 sequences, less than 75% seen once. With regard to this clonotype: The target antigen is unknown. A junction boundary mismatches the germline segment, possibly from a read error.

CDR1 is SGHKS, CDR2 YYEKEE, per germline (reference sequence). The CDR3 is 11 residues long. The source is a male donor with glioblastoma. The sequenced material came from brain tumor tissue. The rearrangement joins TRBV5-5 to TRBJ1-2; D not certain. The CDR3 is CACSWNDGYTF. The CDR3 DNA follows: TGTGCCTGCAGCTGGAACGATGGCTACACCTTC.